Listed below are T cell receptor beta chains from one sample, sequenced in a study of CD8 T cells in ankylosing spondylitis. TCRdb re-called the 5' RACE reads through MiXCR, storing one row per CDR3 protein. The data contain tens of thousands of distinct CDR3 sequences, 2.5% of them singletons. Source material: blood, either unsorted or a sorted T cell fraction (not recorded which). The origin of the receptors is a female donor with ankylosing spondylitis or in good health (not recorded which). Each CDR3 is given with its conserved first and last residue. D genes are given only for firm matches. The listing skips clone size in some rows; elsewhere it reads once, few, many or a size class.

V gene,D gene,clone size,CDR3 protein
TRBV9,-,many,CASSVGLEDEQYF
TRBV9,-,many,CASSVEVAANTGELFF
TRBV9,-,many,CASVGGVDRYNEQFF
TRBV9,TRBD1,many,CASSETGTQAQPQHF
TRBV9,-,many,CASSVVSGNTGELFF
TRBV9,TRBD1,many,CASSGGQGAFNEKLFF
TRBV9,TRBD2,many,CASSVTGTSTGELFF
TRBV9,TRBD2,many,CASSASGRDQETQYF
TRBV5-1,TRBD2,many,CASSLLTSGGSQFSTDTQYF
TRBV9,-,-,CASSVGGGRGTDTQYF
TRBV9,TRBD1,many,CASSVDGQGDEQYF
TRBV9,-,many,CASSAGLENTEAFF
TRBV9,TRBD1,many,CASSADRAPPNEQYF
TRBV9,-,many,CASSVEEGARRTDTQYF
TRBV9,-,many,CASSVASGVGTQYF
TRBV9,TRBD1,many,CASSVLDRASTDTQYF
TRBV9,TRBD2,many,CASSVAGLAGKETQYF
TRBV9,-,many,CASSVYPTKIGELFF
TRBV9,-,many,CASSADGTFEAFF
TRBV9,TRBD1,-,CASSKGQGNSGNTIYF
TRBV9,-,many,CASSVQQGVFYEQYF
TRBV9,-,many,CASSVAPGHRDEKLFF
TRBV9,-,many,CASSVAGLLNEQFF
TRBV9,-,many,CASSVAGGGAATEAFF
TRBV9,-,medium-sized,CASSDGNEQYF
TRBV9,-,many,CASSTRTGTGELFF
TRBV9,TRBD2,many,CASSVLGASGSGEQYF
TRBV9,TRBD2,many,CASSVDPAGADEQYF
TRBV9,-,many,CASSAGTTQYF
TRBV9,TRBD1,many,CASSVGTGEGEQFF
TRBV9,TRBD2,many,CASSVSGTSVYEQYF
TRBV9,TRBD2,many,CASSPPGLAAGDTQYF
TRBV9,-,many,CASSVGNSGSYNEQFF
TRBV9,TRBD1,many,CASSRTGGQETQYF
TRBV9,TRBD1,many,CASSVEGAYGYTF
TRBV9,TRBD2,medium-sized,CASSVGAGVSTGELFF
TRBV9,TRBD2,many,CASSARAGWYQETQYF
TRBV9,-,many,CASSLGANTEAFF
TRBV9,-,many,CASSVAASNQPQHF
TRBV9,-,few,CASSVPSTDTQYF
TRBV9,-,-,CASSATMSNQPQHF
TRBV9,-,few,CASSESRKASSYNEQFF
TRBV9,TRBD1,many,CASSIRDRGPGELFF
TRBV9,-,many,CASSPRQGGQETQYF
TRBV9,TRBD2,many,CASSLPRLAGGKGADTQYF
TRBV9,-,many,CASSPRWGAEGYTF
TRBV9,-,many,CASSVSRGETQYF
TRBV9,-,many,CASSGLVGSGANVLTF
TRBV9,-,many,CASSVDGRNSGNTIYF
TRBV9,-,many,CASSVSGSVSGNTIYF
TRBV9,-,medium-sized,CASSVEAESYEQYF
TRBV9,-,many,CASDRLGGGPGGQFF
TRBV9,TRBD2,many,CASSVAASGGYTGELFF
TRBV9,TRBD1,many,CASSLRQGNTEAFF